The 10 T cell receptor beta chains below were found in one sample sequenced in a study of OX40 agonist ivuxolimab in advanced cancers. Assay: immunoSEQ multiplex PCR; the TCRdb copy retains only in-frame clones and omits some. The sample shows roughly 66,000 clones, around 86% of them seen only once. Sequenced here: CD4+ or CD8+ T cells sorted from blood, sampled in a trial of the OX40 agonist ivuxolimab. The receptors were sampled from an adult with an advanced solid tumor such as melanoma, head and neck, liver or kidney cancer.

This clone was found once. This chain uses TRBV19 with TRBJ1-5, with TRBD1 as a possible D gene (6 bases). Trimming took off 2 bases at V and 0 bases at J, with 11 bases between the two ends. The CDR3 has 16 residues. The germline gives CDR1 LNHDA, CDR2 SQIVND (reference sequence). CDR3 sequence: CASSIISGDSNQPQHF. The DNA of the CDR3 is TGTGCCAGTAGTATAATTTCAGGGGATAGCAATCAGCCCCAGCATTTT.

The chain employs TRBV19 and TRBJ2-7, with TRBD2 identical over 12 bases. CDR3 length equals 16 residues. CDR1 and CDR2 (germline): LNHDA, SQIVND (reference sequence). The junction had 6 bases not matched to a gene; V was cut back by 6 bases and J by 0 bases. The CDR3 here is CASRTKTSGSSYEQYF. The CDR3 region has the DNA TGTGCCAGTAGAACCAAGACTAGCGGGAGCTCCTACGAGCAGTACTTC.

V and J are TRBV4-2 and TRBJ2-4; D is possibly TRBD2 (6 bases). V was trimmed by 1 base and J by 5 bases, leaving 15 bases between them. This CDR3 has 16 amino acids. Germline V gene data show CDR1 as LGHNA and CDR2 as YNFKEQ. CDR3 in DNA: TGTGCCAGCAGCCAAGGACCGGGACTTGGAGAAAACATTCAGTACTTC. Protein: CASSQGPGLGENIQYF.

This clone occurred once. The V and J genes are TRBV6-1 and TRBJ1-1; TRBD1 aligns across 8 bases. V trimming: 6 bases; J trimming: 7 bases; junction bases outside the gene matches: 10. CDR3 length equals 14 residues. Germline CDR1 reads MNHNS; CDR2 reads SASEGT. The CDR3 DNA is TGTGCCAGCAGGACAGGGGCCGGGCCGAATGAAGCTTTCTTT. Translated: CASRTGAGPNEAFF.

In DNA form, the CDR3 reads TGTGCCAGCAGTTACGCGGCGGGTGCTTCGGGTTACGAGCAGTACTTC. Protein sequence: CASSYAAGASGYEQYF. The rearrangement uses TRBV6-6 and TRBJ2-7; a weak D match, TRBD2 (5 bases). This CDR3 is 16 amino acids long. Germline V gene sequence: CDR1 MNHNY, CDR2 SVGAGI (reference sequence). Trimming left V 2 bases short and J 4 bases short, with 18 bases between.

V usage is TRBV27 and J usage is TRBJ2-7; no firm D call. The V gene lost 5 bases and the J gene lost 4 bases, with 12 bases spanning the gap. Germline V gives CDR1 MNHEY, CDR2 SMNVEV (reference sequence). The CDR3 has 13 residues. The CDR3 protein is CASSNPPGYEQYF. CDR3 in DNA: TGTGCCAGCAGTAACCCGCCCGGTTACGAGCAGTACTTC.

This clone is a singleton in its sample. The J gene is TRBJ1-1, the V gene TRBV29-1; D ambiguous. The V end lost 4 bases, the J end lost 1 base, and 7 bases lay between the germline ends. This CDR3 is 12 amino acids long. Germline V gives CDR1 SQVTM, CDR2 ANQGSEA. CDR3 protein: CSVALRNTEAFF. CDR3 DNA: TGCAGCGTTGCATTGAGGAACACTGAAGCTTTCTTT.

A word on this clone: At one end, the junction sequence differs from germline, possibly due to a read error. V and J are TRBV2 and TRBJ1-4; D possibly corresponds to TRBD1 (5 bases). Germline-derived CDR1 and CDR2 are SNHLY and FYNNEI. The CDR3 covers 15 residues. CDR3 in amino acids: CASSEGLGTNEKLFF. CDR3 coding DNA: TGTGCCAGCAGTGAAGGTCTAGGGACTAACGAAAAACTGTTTTTT.

The chain is built from TRBV7-2 and TRBJ2-3, with TRBD2 matching over 12 bases. Germline V gene data show CDR1 as SGHTA and CDR2 as FQGNSA. This CDR3 is built from 19 residues. J lost 3 bases, V lost 2 bases, and 12 bases had no gene match. The CDR3 loop is CASSLLGASGRGLTDTQYF. The CDR3 DNA follows: TGTGCCAGCAGCTTACTTGGGGCTAGCGGGAGGGGGTTGACAGATACGCAGTATTTT.

The rearrangement uses TRBV4-1 and TRBJ2-7; D possibly uses TRBD1 or TRBD2 (5 bases each). Germline loops: CDR1 MGHRA, CDR2 YSYEKL. This CDR3 is 17 amino acids long. Trimming shortened V by 0 bases and J by 2 bases, and 17 bases separated the two germline ends. The CDR3 spells CASSQESTAGSPYEQYF. The CDR3 nucleotides are TGCGCCAGCAGCCAAGAGTCGACGGCAGGGAGTCCCTACGAGCAGTACTTC.